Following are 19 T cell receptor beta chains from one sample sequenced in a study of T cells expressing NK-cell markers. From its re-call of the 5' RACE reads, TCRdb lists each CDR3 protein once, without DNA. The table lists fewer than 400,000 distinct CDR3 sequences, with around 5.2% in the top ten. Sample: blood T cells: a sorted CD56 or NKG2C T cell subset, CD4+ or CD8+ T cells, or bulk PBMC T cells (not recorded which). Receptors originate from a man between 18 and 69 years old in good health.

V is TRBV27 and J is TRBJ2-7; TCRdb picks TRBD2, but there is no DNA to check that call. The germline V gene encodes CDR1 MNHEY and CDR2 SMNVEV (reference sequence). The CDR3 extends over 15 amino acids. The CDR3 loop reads CASRATSGGYYEQYF.

Here the CDR3 reads CSASRSDEQFF. The rearrangement joins TRBV20-1 to TRBJ2-1. The CDR3 runs 11 residues. Germline lookup yields CDR1 DFQATT and CDR2 SNEGSKA (reference sequence).

CDR3 amino acids: CASSLSAGGADTQYF. The chain joins TRBV5-1 to TRBJ2-3; TCRdb picks TRBD2, but there is no DNA to check that call. This CDR3 has 15 residues. In germline, CDR1 is SGHRS, CDR2 YFSETQ.

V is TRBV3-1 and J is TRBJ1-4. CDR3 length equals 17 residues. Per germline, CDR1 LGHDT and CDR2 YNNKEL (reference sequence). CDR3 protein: CASSLDRHGPTNEKLFF.

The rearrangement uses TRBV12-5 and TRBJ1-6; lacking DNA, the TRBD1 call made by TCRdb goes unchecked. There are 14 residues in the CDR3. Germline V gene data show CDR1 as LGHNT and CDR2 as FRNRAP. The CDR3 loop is CASGLGHPHSPLHF.

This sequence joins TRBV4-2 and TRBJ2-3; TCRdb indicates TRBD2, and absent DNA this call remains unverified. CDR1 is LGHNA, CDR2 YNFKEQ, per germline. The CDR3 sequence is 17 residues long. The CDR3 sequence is CASSQGRRFDLTDTQYF.

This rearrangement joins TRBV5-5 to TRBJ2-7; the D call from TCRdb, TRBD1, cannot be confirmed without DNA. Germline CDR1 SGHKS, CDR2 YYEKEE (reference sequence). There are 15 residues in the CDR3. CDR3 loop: CASSSYSGPSYEQYF.

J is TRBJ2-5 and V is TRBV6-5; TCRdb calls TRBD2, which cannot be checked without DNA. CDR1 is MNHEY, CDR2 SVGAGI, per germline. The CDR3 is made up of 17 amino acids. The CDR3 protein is CASSYGGGSPNQETQYF.

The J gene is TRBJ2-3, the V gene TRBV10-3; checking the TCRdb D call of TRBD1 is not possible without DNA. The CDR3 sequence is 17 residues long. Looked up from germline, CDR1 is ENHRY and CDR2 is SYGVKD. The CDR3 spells CAISAGQGARNTDTQYF.

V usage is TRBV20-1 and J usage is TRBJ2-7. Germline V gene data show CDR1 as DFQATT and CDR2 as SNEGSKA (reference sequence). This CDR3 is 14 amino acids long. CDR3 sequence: CSARVWGNTYEQYF.

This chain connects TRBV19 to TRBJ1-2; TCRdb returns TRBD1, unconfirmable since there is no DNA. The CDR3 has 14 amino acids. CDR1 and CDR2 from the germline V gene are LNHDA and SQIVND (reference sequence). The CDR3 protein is CASSIGTVNYGYTF.

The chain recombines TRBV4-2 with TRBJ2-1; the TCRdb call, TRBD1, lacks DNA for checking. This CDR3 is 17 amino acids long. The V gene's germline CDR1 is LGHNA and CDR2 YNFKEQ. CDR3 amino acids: CASSQEGGDAYYNEQFF.

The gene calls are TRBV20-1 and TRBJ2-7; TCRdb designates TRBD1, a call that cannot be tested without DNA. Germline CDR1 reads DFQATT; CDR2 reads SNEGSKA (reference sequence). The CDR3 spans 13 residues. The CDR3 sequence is CSAKDGGTYEQYF.

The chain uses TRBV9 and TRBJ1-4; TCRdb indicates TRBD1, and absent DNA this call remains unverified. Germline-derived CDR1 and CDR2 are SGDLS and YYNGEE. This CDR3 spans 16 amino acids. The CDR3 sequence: CASGAGGLATNEKLFF.

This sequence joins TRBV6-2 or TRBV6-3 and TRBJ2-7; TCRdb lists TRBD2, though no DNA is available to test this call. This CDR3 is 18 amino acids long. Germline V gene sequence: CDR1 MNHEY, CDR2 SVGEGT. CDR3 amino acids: CASSFPAGASGGIYEQYF.

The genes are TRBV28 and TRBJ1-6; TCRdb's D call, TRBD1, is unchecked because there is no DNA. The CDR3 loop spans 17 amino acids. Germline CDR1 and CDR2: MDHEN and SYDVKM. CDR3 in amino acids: CASTSPGTGARNSPLHF.

CDR3 loop: CASSGQGNQETQYF. The V call is TRBV28, the J call TRBJ2-5; TCRdb reports TRBD1, a call that lacks DNA to check it against. The CDR3 runs to 14 residues. Germline V gene sequence: CDR1 MDHEN, CDR2 SYDVKM.

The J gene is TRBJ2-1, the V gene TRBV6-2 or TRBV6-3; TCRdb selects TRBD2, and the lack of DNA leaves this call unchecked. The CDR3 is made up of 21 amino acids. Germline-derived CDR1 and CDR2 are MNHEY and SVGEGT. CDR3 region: CASSSELLAGGQWGSYNEQFF.

The CDR3 sequence is CASSLQGAYEQYF. The rearrangement joins TRBV5-5 to TRBJ2-7; TCRdb proposes TRBD1, but this gene call is untestable without DNA. Germline V gene data show CDR1 as SGHKS and CDR2 as YYEKEE (reference sequence). The CDR3 consists of 13 residues.